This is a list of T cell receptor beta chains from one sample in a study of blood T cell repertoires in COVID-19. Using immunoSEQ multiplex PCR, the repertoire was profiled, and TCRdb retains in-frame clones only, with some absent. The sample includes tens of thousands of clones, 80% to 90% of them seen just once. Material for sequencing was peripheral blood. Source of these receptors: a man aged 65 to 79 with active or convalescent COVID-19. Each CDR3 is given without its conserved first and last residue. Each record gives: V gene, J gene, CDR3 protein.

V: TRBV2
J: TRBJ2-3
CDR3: ASRRDRGTDTQY

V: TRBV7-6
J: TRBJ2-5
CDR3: ASSPRQGVGTQY

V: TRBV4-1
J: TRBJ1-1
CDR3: ASSQGQGWDTEAF

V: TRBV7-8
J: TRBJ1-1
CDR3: ASSNRGRSEAF

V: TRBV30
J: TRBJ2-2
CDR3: AWSRGPGELF

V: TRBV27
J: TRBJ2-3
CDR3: ASREQGASTDTQY

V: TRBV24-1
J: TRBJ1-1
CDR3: ATSDASGGRATEAF

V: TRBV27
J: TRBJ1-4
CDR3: ASRTLTGTGRDEKLF

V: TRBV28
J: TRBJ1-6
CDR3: ASRTGPYNSPLH

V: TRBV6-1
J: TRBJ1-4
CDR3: ASSEPGKEKLF

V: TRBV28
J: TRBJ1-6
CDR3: ASRRDSYASPLH

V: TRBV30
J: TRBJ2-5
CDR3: ACERNQETQY

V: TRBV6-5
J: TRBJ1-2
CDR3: ASSPARQGSFGYT

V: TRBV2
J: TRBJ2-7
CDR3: ASIPPRVSYEQY

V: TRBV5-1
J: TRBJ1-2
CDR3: ASSIQLGYGYT

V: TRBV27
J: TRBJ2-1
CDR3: ASSLADTYNEQF

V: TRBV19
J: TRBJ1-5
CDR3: ASSNRDRGQIQPQH

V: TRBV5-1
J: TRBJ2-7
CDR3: ASSLKREVSLVHEQY

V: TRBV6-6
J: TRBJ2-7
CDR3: ASRQAGQGGYEQY

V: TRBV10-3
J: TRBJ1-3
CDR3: AIRVVGDHTIY

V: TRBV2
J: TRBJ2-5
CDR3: ASSPGTLSGTQY

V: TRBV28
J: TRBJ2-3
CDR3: ASSRGQRLDTQY